This TCR beta chain appears in the sequencing data of a study of blood T cell repertoires in COVID-19. Generated by immunoSEQ multiplex PCR, the TCRdb table keeps only in-frame clones and is missing some. The sample includes under 50,000 clones, more than 90% of them seen just once. Germline V gene lookup returns CDR1 LGHDT and CDR2 YNNKEL (reference sequence). This CDR3 comprises 13 residues. V gave up 4 bases and J gave up 7 bases, with 11 bases separating them. The TCR sequence derives from a man between 65 and 85 years old with active COVID-19. The sample comprised peripheral blood. The V gene is TRBV3-1 (or the pseudogene TRBV3-2), the J gene TRBJ2-1; D gene uncertain. CDR3 region: CASSPGPKNEQFF. The CDR3, as DNA: TGTGCCAGCAGCCCTGGGCCTAAAAATGAGCAGTTCTTC.